These T cell receptor beta chains were read from a single sample in a study of human T cells and chemical hapten exposure. Each CDR3 protein gets one entry after TCRdb re-called the RACE reads with MiXCR. The sample shows roughly 380,000 distinct CDR3 sequences, roughly 5% of them seen only once. The specimen was whole blood, collected in connection with sensitization to the hapten diphenylcyclopropenone (DPC). Receptor source: a woman aged 50 to 65 with alopecia areata. Some clones in this sample may be carry-over from other donors' samples. Both conserved end residues are part of each CDR3. D genes are given only for firm matches. Some rows have no size entry. The others give once, few or many, or a class for an expanded clone.

size	D	V	J	DNA	CDR3
many	TRBD2	TRBV2	TRBJ2-3	TGTGCCAGCGGGTACCGAGCGGGAGTGGAAGATACGCAGTATTTT	CASGYRAGVEDTQYF
many	.	TRBV27	TRBJ2-1	TGTGCCAGCAGCCCAACGTCGGGGGTGTTCTCCAATGAGCAGTTCTTC	CASSPTSGVFSNEQFF
many	TRBD1	TRBV20-1	TRBJ1-5	TGCAGTGCTAGAGATCAGGGGGATAGCAATCAGCCCCAGCATTTT	CSARDQGDSNQPQHF
many	.	TRBV12-3/TRBV12-4	TRBJ2-5	TGTGCCAGCACGGCTAGCTCGGGAAAGACCCAGTACTTC	CASTASSGKTQYF
many	.	TRBV28	TRBJ2-5	TGTGCCAGCAGTGGGGACCGGGTGGGGGAGACCCAGTACTTC	CASSGDRVGETQYF
.	TRBD1	TRBV4-1	TRBJ1-2	TGCGCCAGCAGCCCTGGACAGGGAGAGGAGTATGGCTACACCTTC	CASSPGQGEEYGYTF
many	.	TRBV7-6	TRBJ2-3	TGTGCCAGCAGCGAAGAGGGTATGGGGCCTGCTACAGATACGCAGTATTTT	CASSEEGMGPATDTQYF
few	TRBD2	TRBV5-1	TRBJ2-2	TGCGCCAGCAGCTTACCAAGCGGGAGACGGACCGGGGAGCTGTTTTTT	CASSLPSGRRTGELFF
many	.	TRBV28	TRBJ2-7	TGTGCCACCCTGGGGGCCTACGAGCAGTACTTC	CATLGAYEQYF
many	.	TRBV5-1	TRBJ2-7	TGCGCCAGCAGCTTTTCTGGAGGGCTCGCGGACGAGCAGTACTTC	CASSFSGGLADEQYF
few	.	TRBV28	TRBJ2-4	TGTGCCAGCAGTTTAGAGATAGTAAACATTCAGTACTTC	CASSLEIVNIQYF
many	.	TRBV5-1	TRBJ2-6	TGCGCCAGCAGATCTTTCTCTGGGGCCAACGTCCTGACTTTC	CASRSFSGANVLTF
.	TRBD2	TRBV5-1	TRBJ2-1	TGCGCCAGCAGCTCTAGCGGGGGGCCTGGTGAGCAGTTCTTC	CASSSSGGPGEQFF
.	.	TRBV20-1	TRBJ1-1	TGCAGTGCTAGATCGCGGAGGGACATGGATGAAGCTTTCTTT	CSARSRRDMDEAFF
few	.	TRBV5-1	TRBJ1-1	TGCGCCAGCAGCTTGGCAGCGGGTCCCCGGGGCGCTGAAGCTTTCTTT	CASSLAAGPRGAEAFF
.	.	TRBV4-3	TRBJ2-3	TGCGCCAGCAGCCAGGGGTGGGGGGGCACAGATACGCAGTATTTT	CASSQGWGGTDTQYF
few	.	TRBV7-8	TRBJ1-6	TGTGCCAGCAGCTTAAAGGGATCCTATAATTCACCCCTCCACTTT	CASSLKGSYNSPLHF
.	TRBD1	TRBV6-6	TRBJ2-2	TGTGCCAGCAGTAATCCCCGACAGGGGGCGCACACCGGGGAGCTGTTTTTT	CASSNPRQGAHTGELFF
few	.	TRBV6-5	TRBJ1-1	TGTGCCAGCAGTTACTCATCGGGAGGGGGCACTGAAGCTTTCTTT	CASSYSSGGGTEAFF
few	.	TRBV7-2	TRBJ2-3	TGTGCCAGCAGCTTACGCGTTGACGGCCGCACAGATACGCAGTATTTT	CASSLRVDGRTDTQYF
few	.	TRBV30	TRBJ2-3	TGTGCCTGGAGTGTCGGTATCCCAGATACGCAGTATTTT	CAWSVGIPDTQYF
many	TRBD1	TRBV6-1	TRBJ2-7	TGTGCCAGCAGTGACCGGACAGGGTTTTACGAGCAGTACTTC	CASSDRTGFYEQYF